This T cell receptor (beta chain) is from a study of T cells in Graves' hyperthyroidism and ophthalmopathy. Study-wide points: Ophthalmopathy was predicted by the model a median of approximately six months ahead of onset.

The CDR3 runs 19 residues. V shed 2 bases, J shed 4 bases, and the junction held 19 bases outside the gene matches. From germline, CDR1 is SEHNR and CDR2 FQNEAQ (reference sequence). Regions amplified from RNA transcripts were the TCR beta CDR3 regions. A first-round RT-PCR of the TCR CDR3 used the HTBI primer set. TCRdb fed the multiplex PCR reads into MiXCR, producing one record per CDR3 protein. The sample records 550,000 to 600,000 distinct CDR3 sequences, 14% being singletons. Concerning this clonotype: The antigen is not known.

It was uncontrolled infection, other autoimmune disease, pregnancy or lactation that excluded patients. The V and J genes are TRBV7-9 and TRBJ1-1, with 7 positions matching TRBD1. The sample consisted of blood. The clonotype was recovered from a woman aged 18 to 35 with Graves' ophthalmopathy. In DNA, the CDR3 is TGTGCCAGCAGCTTATTTATGAGGGGGCTGAGCCCAGGGGGCACTGAAGCTTTCTTT. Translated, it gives CASSLFMRGLSPGGTEAFF.